The 18 T cell receptor beta chains reported below all come from one sample, sequenced in a study of T cell changes during pregnancy in multiple sclerosis. TCRdb's table, derived via immunoSEQ multiplex PCR, lists solely in-frame clones and lacks some. The sample has tens of thousands of clones, just over 90% seen once; the top ten hold around 4%. This specimen consisted of CD8+ T cells from peripheral blood mononuclear cells, obtained in the second trimester of pregnancy. The receptors stem from a female donor with multiple sclerosis, enrolled in a pregnancy study.

The rearrangement joins TRBV5-1 to TRBJ1-2; D may be TRBD1 (6 bases). Trimming left V 4 bases short and J 3 bases short, with 13 bases between. Germline V gene sequence: CDR1 SGHRS, CDR2 YFSETQ. This CDR3 region has 14 residues. The CDR3 DNA follows: TGCGCCAGCAGCCCTGGGGCAGGGGACTATGGCTACACCTTC. Protein sequence: CASSPGAGDYGYTF. Using reference TRBV5-1 and TRBJ1-2 for the parts outside the CDR3, the full variable domain is KAGVTQTPRYLIKTRGQQVTLSCSPISGHRSVSWYQQTPGQGLQFLFEYFSETQRNKGNFPGRFSGRQFSNSRSEMNVSTLELGDSALYLCASSPGAGDYGYTFGSGTRLTVV.

J is TRBJ1-5 and V is TRBV28; D gene uncertain. This CDR3 has 13 amino acids. From germline, CDR1 is MDHEN and CDR2 SYDVKM. V lost 3 bases to trimming and J lost 11 bases, with 14 bases between them. CDR3 nucleotide sequence: TGTGCCAGCAGTTTCGTCGCTCCCAGGACCCAGCATTTT. This codes for CASSFVAPRTQHF.

This clone was observed once. The chain combines TRBV29-1 with TRBJ2-1; 14 nucleotides agree with TRBD2. The CDR3 extends over 15 amino acids. V lost 6 bases to trimming and J lost 8 bases; unmatched junction nucleotides: 9. From germline, CDR1 is SQVTM and CDR2 ANQGSEA. The CDR3, as DNA: TGCAGCGTCCCGAGGGGACTAGCGGGAGTCGATGAGCAGTTCTTC. This gives the protein CSVPRGLAGVDEQFF.

The V and J genes are TRBV4-1 and TRBJ2-7; 11 bases fit TRBD1. The J segment lost 5 bases and the V segment lost 5 bases, leaving 8 bases of the junction unmatched. The CDR3 extends over 15 amino acids. The germline CDR1 and CDR2 sequences are MGHRA and YSYEKL. CDR3 protein: CASSSGQGARDEQYF. In nucleotides, the CDR3 is TGCGCCAGCAGCTCCGGACAGGGGGCGAGGGACGAGCAGTACTTC.

The V gene is TRBV13, the J gene TRBJ2-1; D remains unclear. This CDR3 comprises 11 residues. Looked up from germline, CDR1 is PRHDT and CDR2 is FYEKMQ (reference sequence). Trimming left V 5 bases short and J 10 bases short, with 9 bases between. CDR3 in DNA: TGTGCCAGCAGCCCTACGAGGGAGCAGTTCTTC. This translates into CASSPTREQFF.

The V call is TRBV9, the J call TRBJ2-1; D unclear. Trimming took 3 bases from V and 7 from J, leaving 8 bases between them. The CDR3 is made up of 12 amino acids. CDR1 is SGDLS and CDR2 is YYNGEE in the germline V gene. CDR3 bases: TGTGCCAGCAGCGCTAATCGGAATGAGCAGTTCTTC. This codes for CASSANRNEQFF.

The chain carries TRBV27 and TRBJ2-3, with TRBD2 matching over 13 bases. Looked up from germline, CDR1 is MNHEY and CDR2 is SMNVEV (reference sequence). Unmatched junction bases numbered 8, after V lost 5 bases and J lost 6 bases. The CDR3 sequence is 16 residues long. As DNA, the CDR3 is TGTGCCAGCAGTCCGAGGACTAGCGGGAGTTGGGATACGCAGTATTTT. It translates to CASSPRTSGSWDTQYF.

V and J are TRBV29-1 and TRBJ1-2; TRBD1 is a possible D gene (5 bases). V was trimmed by 3 bases and J by 3 bases, leaving 14 bases between them. The V gene's germline CDR1 is SQVTM and CDR2 ANQGSEA. The length of the CDR3 is 14 residues. The CDR3 nucleotides are TGCAGCGTTGAGGAGGGGCGCTATCACTATGGCTACACCTTC. Protein product: CSVEEGRYHYGYTF.

V and J are TRBV27 and TRBJ2-7; D possibly corresponds to TRBD1 (6 bases). Trimming removed 1 base from V and 5 bases from J, with 12 bases in between. There are 14 residues in the CDR3. Looked up from germline, CDR1 is MNHEY and CDR2 is SMNVEV (reference sequence). The CDR3 nucleotides read TGTGCCAGCAGTTTATTCCCGGACAGTGACGAGCAGTACTTC. This translates into CASSLFPDSDEQYF.

This chain uses TRBV4-1 with TRBJ1-4, with 7 bases identical to TRBD1. The trim removed 5 bases at V and 7 bases at J, leaving 4 bases unmatched. The CDR3 sequence is 13 residues long. Germline CDR1 MGHRA, CDR2 YSYEKL. The CDR3 nucleotides are TGCGCCAGCAGCATCCAGGGGGGTGAAAAACTGTTTTTT. Residues: CASSIQGGEKLFF.

The chain recombines TRBV7-9 with TRBJ1-5; D is perhaps TRBD1 (6 bases). From germline, CDR1 is SEHNR and CDR2 FQNEAQ (reference sequence). The CDR3 consists of 14 residues. The V gene lost 8 bases and the J gene lost 4 bases, with 15 bases spanning the gap. CDR3 region: CASGAGGLNQPQHF. CDR3 in DNA: TGTGCCAGCGGCGCGGGGGGCCTTAATCAGCCCCAGCATTTT. The full variable domain, rest sourced from reference TRBV7-9 and TRBJ1-5, is DTGVSQNPRHKITKRGQNVTFRCDPISEHNRLYWYRQTLGQGPEFLTYFQNEAQLEKSRLLSDRFSAERPKGSFSTLEIQRTEQGDSAMYLCASGAGGLNQPQHFGDGTRLSIL.

The CDR3 sequence is CASSSGTGGAYEQYF. Here the CDR3 DNA reads TGCGCCAGCAGCTCGGGGACAGGGGGCGCCTACGAGCAGTACTTC. The chain employs TRBV5-1 and TRBJ2-7, with 12 bases fitting TRBD1. The length of the CDR3 is 15 residues. Germline V lookup: CDR1 SGHRS, CDR2 YFSETQ. V shed 3 bases and J 2 bases; nucleotides not matched to a gene: 3.

The rearrangement links TRBV7-2 to TRBJ2-7, with 10 bases that match TRBD1. The junction had 8 bases not matched to a gene; V was cut back by 4 bases and J by 5 bases. The CDR3 runs 15 residues. Germline V gene sequence: CDR1 SGHTA, CDR2 FQGNSA. The CDR3 sequence: CASSYGGQGVHEQYF. The CDR3 nucleotides read TGTGCCAGCAGCTATGGAGGACAGGGGGTCCACGAGCAGTACTTC.

The V and J genes are TRBV6-1 and TRBJ2-1; TRBD2 aligns across 8 bases. Germline-derived CDR1 and CDR2 are MNHNS and SASEGT. The CDR3 extends over 15 amino acids. Trimming cost V 2 bases and J 0 bases; bases outside gene matches: 0. The CDR3: CASSELAGSYNEQFF. The CDR3 bases are TGTGCCAGCAGTGAACTAGCGGGCTCCTACAATGAGCAGTTCTTC.

The V call is TRBV18, the J call TRBJ2-7; D perhaps matches TRBD1 (5 bases). V was trimmed by 1 base and J by 2 bases, leaving 6 bases between them. The CDR3 is 13 amino acids. Germline V gene lookup returns CDR1 KGHSH and CDR2 LQKENI. CDR3 in amino acids: CASSPLGAYEQYF. The CDR3 coding sequence is TGTGCCAGCTCACCACTAGGGGCCTACGAGCAGTACTTC.

The chain joins TRBV7-2 to TRBJ1-2; 10 bases are a match to TRBD1. With 5 bases clipped from V and 4 bases from J, the junction kept 10 bases outside the gene matches. Germline values: CDR1 SGHTA, CDR2 FQGNSA. The CDR3 contains 16 residues. CDR3 bases: TGTGCCAGCAGCCCGTTGACAGGGGGCGCTTCCTATGGCTACACCTTC. Protein: CASSPLTGGASYGYTF.

The genes are TRBV21-1 and TRBJ2-2; the table's D call, TRBD1, was not checked against the DNA. TRBV21-1 is marked as a pseudogene. The CDR3 has 15 amino acids. The DNA of the CDR3 is TGTGCCAGCAGCAAAGTAAAGGGGGAAACCGGGGAGCTGTTTTTT. Translation gives CASSKVKGETGELFF.

This chain uses TRBV9 with TRBJ1-1, with a tentative D call TRBD1 (5 bases). The V gene lost 3 bases and the J gene lost 3 bases, with 12 bases spanning the gap. Germline CDR1 and CDR2: SGDLS and YYNGEE. This CDR3 is 14 amino acids long. CDR3: CASSADSGYTEAFF. CDR3 nucleotide sequence: TGTGCCAGCAGCGCCGACAGCGGGTACACTGAAGCTTTCTTT.